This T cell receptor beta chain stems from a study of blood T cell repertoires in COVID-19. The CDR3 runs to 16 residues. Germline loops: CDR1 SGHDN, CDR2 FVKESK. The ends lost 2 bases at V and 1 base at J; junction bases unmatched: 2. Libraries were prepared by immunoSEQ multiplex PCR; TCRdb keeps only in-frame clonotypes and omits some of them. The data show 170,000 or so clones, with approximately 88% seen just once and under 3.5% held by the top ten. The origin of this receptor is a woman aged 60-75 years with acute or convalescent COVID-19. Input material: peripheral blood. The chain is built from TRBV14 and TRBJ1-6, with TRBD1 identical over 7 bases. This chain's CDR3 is CASSQNRGSYNSPLHF. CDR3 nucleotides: TGTGCCAGCAGCCAAAACAGGGGATCCTATAATTCACCCCTCCACTTT.